This T cell receptor beta chain was documented in a study of shared clonotypes between healthy human individuals (dated by TCRdb to about 2020). Background for the entire study: The cohort comprised a couple of women and a few men aged 18 to 49 years. For each donor, three plates each were used for CD4 naive and CD4 memory, two plates were used for CD8 naive, and one plate was used for CD8 memory. The study deeply sequenced blood TCR repertoires of five healthy adults to estimate repertoire size and the extent of clonotype sharing between individuals. To increase sequencing depth and limit assay-specific biases, different laboratories used diverse techniques to prepare libraries and sequence TCR repertoires. Leukapheresis yielded between about 0.94 and 9.5 billion PBMCs per donor.

The CDR3 holds 14 amino acids from the cysteine to the phenylalanine. Just CDR3 DNA is preserved here, 42 bases in frame from base 1. From the germline V gene, CDR1 is SGHTA and CDR2 is FQGTGA. V is trimmed back by 9 bases and J by 3 bases, and the junction contains 9 bases that no gene match accounts for. The donors were healthy, HIV-negative adults who had no recently reported acute infections or vaccinations. All donors were Caucasian adults living in Nashville, Tennessee, USA. CD4+ T cells were enriched through magnetic negative selection, after which naive cells were positively selected on CD45RA and the remaining negative fraction served as the memory subset. Blood was collected by leukapheresis, and PBMCs were isolated by Ficoll-Histopaque density gradient centrifugation and then cryopreserved in liquid nitrogen vapor phase. Purity and quantity of every magnetically sorted T cell population were checked by analytical flow cytometry. Each sorted fraction had its genomic DNA isolated and then quantified by UV absorbance on a Nanodrop 2000c.

Overall results and qualifications from the work: Because the study included only a small number of donors, the genetic and exposure-history diversity represented was limited. Sharing across a few donors was observed for roughly 5% of naive CD4, 3% to 3.5% of naive CD8, roughly 2.4% of memory CD4, and roughly 0.4% of memory CD8 clonotypes. Incomplete sequencing was indicated by rarefaction of sorted-subset datasets, despite the large sequencing depth. Naive subsets generally had larger estimated clonotype richness than memory subsets. Sampling was limited to blood, and TCR repertoires in tissue likely differ from TCR repertoires in blood. Higher generation probabilities were observed for clonotypes shared by all four sorted-subset donors than for non-shared clonotypes. Based on pairwise subsampling, the degree of clonotype sharing among donors was expected to be affected by sequencing depth.

Turning to this clone: There is no known antigen for this receptor. No base-level quality is on record; no much larger clone is a single base apart.

Using the deep immunoSEQ assay, multiplex PCR amplified TCR CDR3 regions from genomic DNA. Extracted genomic DNA from each cell subset was distributed evenly across all wells of several immunoSEQ 96-well plates, and each plate was treated as a replicate. For sorted subsets, around 200 ng genomic DNA, equal to about 30,000 T cell genomes, was loaded into each replicate PCR. The purified libraries were quantified using a Qubit 3.0 fluorometer, sized with a Bioanalyzer 2100, and then quantified again using the KAPA Library Quantification kit. Each immunoSEQ 96-well plate was sequenced on its own single-read 150-cycle Illumina NextSeq 550 flow cell. As for the authors' bioinformatics: Because only junctional sequences without quality scores were contained in the immunoSEQ output, filtering matching that applied to full-length reads could not be performed. To assign V/J genes and CDR3, sequences were annotated using PyIR, a Python wrapper for IgBLAST v1.9, with IMGT germline references. Any read was removed if the V/J assignment was weak (E-value above 1e-6), the CDR3 was missing, or the read contained stop codons, out-of-frame junctions, or ambiguous translated residues. A V3J clonotype was defined by an identical inferred V gene, J gene, and CDR3 amino acid sequence. Percentage overlap between repertoires was computed as shared unique clonotypes divided by the size of the smaller repertoire. Three approaches were used to assess repertoire richness: RTK rarefaction, the Chao1 estimator, and Recon v2.1 estimates of unobserved clonotypes. OLGA was used to compute generation probabilities for all TCRbeta clonotypes that the gDNA method yielded from several donors. TCRdb limited this immuneACCESS table to in-frame rearrangements with V and J called. A share of clones is missing; checked studies link under half to unresolved V genes, and the rest is unexplained. V, J and clone size were drawn from that table, and D and trimming were deduced from the DNA. This sample lists under 2.5 million clones; around 93% were detected once. The ten largest clonotypes hold about 0.41% of the sample.

The sequence derives from a man in his late teens or twenties in good health. Some clones in this sample may be carry-over from other donors' samples. The sequenced material came from naive CD4+ T cells from PBMCs. The sample's cell subset or site label, in plain terms: CD45RA+ positively selected. In this chain, TRBV7-3 is recombined with TRBJ2-5, with 8 junctional bases fitting TRBD1. DNA sequence: TGTGCCAGATACCCAGGACAGGGTAAAGAGACCCAGTACTTC. This yields the protein CARYPGQGKETQYF.